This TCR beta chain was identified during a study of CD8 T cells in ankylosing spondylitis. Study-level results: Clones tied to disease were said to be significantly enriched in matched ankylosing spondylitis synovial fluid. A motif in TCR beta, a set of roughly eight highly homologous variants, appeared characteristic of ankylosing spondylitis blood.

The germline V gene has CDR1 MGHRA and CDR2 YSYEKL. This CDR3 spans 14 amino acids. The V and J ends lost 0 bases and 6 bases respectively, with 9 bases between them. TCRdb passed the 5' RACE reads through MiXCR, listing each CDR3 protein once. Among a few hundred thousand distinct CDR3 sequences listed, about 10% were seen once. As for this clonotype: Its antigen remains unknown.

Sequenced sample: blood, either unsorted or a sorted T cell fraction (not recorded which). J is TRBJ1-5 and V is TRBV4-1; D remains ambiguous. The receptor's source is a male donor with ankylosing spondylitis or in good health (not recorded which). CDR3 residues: CASSQDWGGQPQHF. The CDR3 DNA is TGCGCCAGCAGCCAAGATTGGGGAGGTCAGCCCCAGCATTTT.